The 13 T cell receptor beta chains given below trace back to one sample, sequenced in a study of T cells in Graves' hyperthyroidism and ophthalmopathy. Researchers amplified the TCR beta CDR3 regions from RNA transcripts. The HTBI set primed first-round TCR CDR3 RT-PCR. TCRdb re-called the multiplex PCR reads with MiXCR, one entry per CDR3 protein. The sample contains approximately 220,000 distinct CDR3 sequences, 18% of which appear only once. The sample taken for sequencing was blood. The source is a man aged 35-49 years with Graves' hyperthyroidism.

This clonotype was picked up many times. The chain couples TRBV20-1 to TRBJ2-5, with D possibly matching TRBD2 (6 bases). The CDR3 is made up of 12 amino acids. Germline V gene sequence: CDR1 DFQATT, CDR2 SNEGSKA (reference sequence). Here the CDR3 reads CSLGSGAETQYF. CDR3 sequence (DNA): TGCAGCCTCGGGAGTGGCGCGGAGACCCAGTACTTC.

This clonotype was seen repeatedly, ten times or more. V usage is TRBV5-1 and J usage is TRBJ1-2, with 8 bases aligning to TRBD1. Germline values: CDR1 SGHRS, CDR2 YFSETQ. The CDR3 has 15 residues. Unmatched junction bases numbered 8, after V lost 7 bases and J lost 0 bases. CDR3 region: CASSDRERANYGYTF. DNA for the CDR3: TGCGCCAGCTCGGACAGGGAGAGGGCTAACTATGGCTACACCTTC.

The sample holds many counts of this clonotype. This chain uses TRBV11-1 with TRBJ2-1; 12 bases fit TRBD2. Germline assignment: CDR1 SGHAT and CDR2 FQDESV (reference sequence). The CDR3 sequence is 17 residues long. V trimming: 3 bases; J trimming: 3 bases; junction bases outside the gene matches: 6. The CDR3 spells CASSFASGGAIYNEQFF. The CDR3 nucleotides read TGTGCCAGCAGCTTTGCTAGCGGGGGGGCCATCTACAATGAGCAGTTCTTC.

This clonotype has ten or more counts. This chain connects TRBV20-1 to TRBJ2-7; 9 bases agree with TRBD2. CDR1 DFQATT and CDR2 SNEGSKA come from the germline V gene (reference sequence). The J segment lost 1 base and the V segment lost 2 bases, leaving 9 bases of the junction unmatched. This CDR3 is 16 amino acids long. CDR3 in DNA: TGCAGTGCTAGATATGTAGCGGGGGTCACATCCTACGAGCAGTACTTC. Its protein product is CSARYVAGVTSYEQYF.

In its sample, this clonotype was seen a few times. It is likely a read error, because the conserved phenylalanine at the end of the CDR3 is missing. The chain joins TRBV20-1 to TRBJ2-7; no clear D. Trimming removed 6 bases from V and 0 bases from J, with 18 bases in between. Germline loops: CDR1 DFQATT, CDR2 SNEGSKA (reference sequence). This CDR3 comprises 15 residues. The CDR3 protein is CSAPRAGSLSYEQYS. The CDR3 coding sequence is TGCAGTGCCCCCCGAGCCGGGTCCCTCTCCTACGAGCAGTACTCC.

This clonotype came up many times. The chain couples TRBV11-2 to TRBJ2-5; D possibly corresponds to TRBD1 (5 bases). Germline V lookup: CDR1 SGHAT, CDR2 FQNNGV. V lost 2 bases and J 1 base, leaving 11 bases between the germline ends. The CDR3 runs to 15 residues. CDR3 sequence reads: CASSLRSTVQETQYF. The CDR3 bases are TGTGCCAGCAGCTTACGATCGACAGTCCAAGAGACCCAGTACTTC.

The rearrangement links TRBV7-9 to TRBJ2-3; no reliable D call. The V gene's germline CDR1 is SEHNR and CDR2 FQNEAQ (reference sequence). The V and J ends lost 3 bases and 0 bases respectively, with 10 bases between them. The CDR3 loop spans 15 amino acids. CDR3: CASSFERASTDTQYF. The CDR3 nucleotides are TGTGCCAGCAGCTTCGAACGGGCAAGCACAGATACGCAGTATTTT.

This clonotype was counted ten times or more. This chain uses TRBV28 with TRBJ1-5, with 8 bases matching TRBD1. This CDR3 region has 17 residues. Germline CDR1 and CDR2: MDHEN and SYDVKM. J was trimmed by 4 bases and V by 1 base; bases with no gene match: 9. CDR3 DNA: TGTGCCAGCAGTTTATCCGGACAGGGTCATCATAATCAGCCCCAGCATTTT. Translating it yields CASSLSGQGHHNQPQHF.

This clonotype came up many times. V is TRBV20-1 and J is TRBJ2-1; 9 bases map to TRBD2. Germline V gene sequence: CDR1 DFQATT, CDR2 SNEGSKA (reference sequence). Trimming removed 6 bases from V and 9 bases from J; junction bases left unmatched: 12. This CDR3 contains 14 residues. The CDR3 region is CSAWAGTSQSEQFF. The CDR3 nucleotides read TGCAGTGCCTGGGCCGGGACTAGCCAATCTGAGCAGTTCTTC.

The chain links TRBV28 to TRBJ1-2, with 8 bases aligning to TRBD1. V shed 10 bases, J shed 4 bases, and the junction held 11 bases outside the gene matches. The CDR3 has 14 amino acids. From germline, CDR1 is MDHEN and CDR2 SYDVKM. CDR3 region: CAITTRGRIYGYTF. CDR3 nucleotides: TGTGCCATCACGACCAGGGGGCGCATCTATGGCTACACCTTC.

The chain employs TRBV6-1 and TRBJ2-7; 10 bases fit TRBD1. This CDR3 is built from 13 residues. V lost 6 bases to trimming and J lost 5 bases; unmatched junction nucleotides: 4. Germline V gene lookup returns CDR1 MNHNS and CDR2 SASEGT. In nucleotides, the CDR3 is TGTGCCAGCAGGATGACAGGGGGCGACGAGCAGTACTTC. Translating it yields CASRMTGGDEQYF.

This clonotype was detected only a few times. The rearrangement links TRBV7-3 to TRBJ2-2, with TRBD2 identical over 7 bases. The CDR3 contains 16 residues. Germline CDR1 reads SGHTA; CDR2 reads FQGTGA. With V trimmed by 2 bases and J by 0 bases, 3 bases remained unmatched. The CDR3 sequence: CASSLVGGTNTGELFF. As DNA, the CDR3 is TGTGCCAGCAGCTTAGTCGGGGGGACGAACACCGGGGAGCTGTTTTTT.

The chain recombines TRBV7-3 with TRBJ2-3, with D possibly TRBD2 on 7 matching bases. This CDR3 spans 14 amino acids. V lost 5 bases to trimming and J lost 7 bases, with 16 bases between them. Germline V gene lookup returns CDR1 SGHTA and CDR2 FQGTGA. The CDR3 spells CASSQGRVQNTQYF. The CDR3 DNA sequence: TGTGCCAGCAGCCAGGGGAGGGTACAGAATACGCAGTATTTT. Drawing the rest from reference TRBV7-3 and TRBJ2-3, the complete variable domain is GAGVSQTPSNKVTEKGKYVELRCDPISGHTALYWYRQSLGQGPEFLIYFQGTGAADDSGLPNDRFFAVRPEGSVSTLKIQRTERGDSAVYLCASSQGRVQNTQYFGPGTRLTVL.